This TCR beta chain was documented in a study of blood T cell repertoires in COVID-19 (dated by TCRdb to about 2020). About the investigation overall: Samples covering the acute and convalescent phases of COVID-19 were provided by collaborators in the United States, Italy and Spain. HLA class I and class II types, where available, came from metadata supplied by the sample provider rather than from assay-based typing. The repertoires were made available in a free public database intended to serve as a resource for research on the immune response to SARS-CoV-2. The dataset comprised deeply sampled blood TCRbeta repertoires from subjects exposed to, actively infected with, or recovered from COVID-19. A de-identified subject ID, COVID-19 status, age in years and sex were almost always included in the sample metadata. Samples came from the ongoing ImmuneRACE study (first 160 participants) plus 1,254 subjects from 6 global collaborators. The prospective study material was composed of cDNA or gDNA derived from T cells, B-cell-depleted T cells, or PBMCs. General study outcomes and caveats: Clinical and demographic metadata were provided uncurated, with the amount varying by source and participant.

A second Seattle source provided samples from volunteer blood donors who had recovered from COVID-19. Collaborating institutions collected whole blood in K2EDTA tubes following their own protocols. For TCRbeta analysis, collaborators shipped samples in one of three forms: frozen whole blood, isolated PBMCs, or DNA extracted from either of those sample types. TCRbeta CDR3 regions were amplified from genomic DNA by means of the immunoSEQ Assay, a bias-controlled multiplex PCR. As for the original processing: The number of nucleated cells in each sample was estimated from the amplification of reference gene primers within the assay. To quantify the absolute abundance of each unique TCRbeta CDR3 rearrangement, sequence reads were collapsed and filtered. For each sample, productive Simpson clonality was calculated by taking the square root of Simpson's diversity index across productive rearrangements. Entries here come from immuneACCESS through TCRdb and include only in-frame sequences with V and J called. Some clones fail to appear in such tables; in the studies checked, an unresolved V gene covers under half of the shortfall, and the cause of the remainder is unknown. V, J and clone size derive from that table, while D and trimming were established from the DNA sequence. This sample is represented by some 180,000 clones; more than 60% of them were singletons. Roughly 14% of the sample lies in the top ten.

The CDR3 numbers 17 residues from cysteine through phenylalanine. Left in the record is the CDR3 DNA by itself, 51 bases read in frame from the first base. Per the germline V gene (reference sequence), WNHNN is the CDR1 and SYGVQD is the CDR2. The junction shows trimming of 8 bases on V and 0 bases on J, plus 17 bases between the germline ends. About this clone itself: The antigen this receptor binds is unknown. Base qualities are not provided; no much larger clone lies one nucleotide away.

The chain uses TRBV10-1 and TRBJ2-6; the D region possibly corresponds to TRBD1 (6 bases align). Sample: peripheral blood. The source is a man in his fifties or sixties who had recovered from COVID-19. The DNA sequence follows: TGCGCCAGCGGTTGGACAGTTGGGGACTCTGGGGCCAACGTCCTGACTTTC. This is translated as CASGWTVGDSGANVLTF.